The present T cell receptor (beta chain) was sequenced within a study of STAT5B mutations in CD4+ large granular lymphocyte leukemia. In its sample, this clone was seen a few times. Its antigen is undetermined. CDR1 and CDR2 (germline): SEHNR, FQNEAQ (reference sequence). V was clipped by 2 bases and J by 3 bases, with 11 bases between them. CDR3 length: 14 residues. The survey-level immunoSEQ assay was used. Only in-frame clones appear in the TCRdb table, and some are missing; sequencing was by immunoSEQ multiplex PCR. The profile covers approximately 32,000 clones, with around 88% appearing a single time and 0.97% taken by the ten largest. Study-level points and caveats: CD4-sorted patient repertoires seemed more clonal than healthy CD4+ repertoires. Main leukemic clonotypes were patient-specific, but 20% to 25% appeared at low frequency elsewhere. Compared with healthy controls (2/35), patient top clones favored TRBV06 (8/27).

The sequencing input was CD4+ T cells from blood buffy coats. The chain carries TRBV7-9 and TRBJ2-7; D gene ambiguous. The clonotype originates from a human donor in good health. This CDR3 reads CASSLFGSGYEQYF. CDR3 in DNA: TGTGCCAGCAGCTTATTTGGGTCCGGCTACGAGCAGTACTTC.